This T cell receptor (beta chain) stems from a study of Graves' ophthalmopathy and Graves' hyperthyroidism. Regarding the study as a whole: Most thyroid clonotypes with frequency above 0.001 were detected in blood too.

RNA transcripts were the source from which TCR beta CDR3 regions were amplified. Amplification began with first-round RT-PCR using HTBI primers, then second-round multiplex PCR was performed. TCRdb re-derived calls from the multiplex PCR reads in MiXCR, one entry per CDR3 protein. Among 600,000 to 700,000 distinct CDR3 sequences listed, about 41% were seen once. The table lists this clonotype with many counts. Its antigen is still unknown. The ends were cut back, 3 bases at V and 8 bases at J, with 16 bases in the middle. Per the germline V gene, CDR1 is SNHLY and CDR2 is FYNNEI. This CDR3 has 15 amino acids. With a duration under 3 months, ophthalmopathy in the donors showed moderate-to-severe activity, CAS ≥3 and NOSPECS ≥4. It was on clinical symptoms, serum thyroxine, TRAb, thyroid ultrasound and orbital computed tomography that diagnosis relied.

Sequencing used peripheral blood. This TCR derives from an adult man with Graves' ophthalmopathy. The J gene is TRBJ1-4, the V gene TRBV2; D possibly corresponds to TRBD1 (6 bases). CDR3 amino acids: CASSDGRGSGEKLFF. The DNA of the CDR3 is TGTGCCAGCAGTGACGGCAGGGGAAGCGGAGAAAAACTGTTTTTT. The full variable domain, in which reference TRBV2 and TRBJ1-4 provide the parts outside the CDR3, is EPEVTQTPSHQVTQMGQEVILRCVPISNHLYFYWYRQILGQKVEFLVSFYNNEISEKSEIFDDQFSVERPDGSNFTLKIRSTKLEDSAMYFCASSDGRGSGEKLFFGSGTQLSVL.